The 30 T cell receptor beta chains below all came from one sample that was sequenced in a study of T cells in Graves' hyperthyroidism and ophthalmopathy. RNA transcripts served as the template for amplifying TCR beta CDR3 regions. Researchers ran a first-round RT-PCR on the TCR CDR3 using the HTBI primer set. TCRdb itself ran the multiplex PCR reads through MiXCR, one entry per CDR3 protein. In the table there are around 300,000 distinct CDR3 sequences, around 15% of which are singletons. Material: blood. The source is a middle-aged woman with Graves' ophthalmopathy.

The chain uses TRBV29-1 and TRBJ2-6; unclear D gene. Germline CDR1 SQVTM, CDR2 ANQGSEA. Trimming took off 4 bases at V and 0 bases at J, with 16 bases between the two ends. The length of the CDR3 is 17 residues. CDR3 loop: CSVVVRLLPSGANVLTF. The CDR3 bases are TGCAGCGTTGTAGTCAGACTCCTACCCTCTGGGGCCAACGTCCTGACTTTC. Full variable domain (remainder filled in from reference TRBV29-1 and TRBJ2-6): SAVISQKPSRDICQRGTSLTIQCQVDSQVTMMFWYRQQPGQSLTLIATANQGSEATYESGFVIDKFPISRPNLTFSTLTVSNMSPEDSSIYLCSVVVRLLPSGANVLTFGAGSRLTVL.

The chain is built from TRBV18 and TRBJ2-1; the match to TRBD2 covers 13 bases. V dropped 2 bases and J dropped 8; count of bases not matched to a gene: 12. Germline V lookup: CDR1 KGHSH, CDR2 LQKENI. This CDR3 contains 18 residues. The chain's CDR3 is CASSPRTSGSRGQDEQFF. The CDR3 DNA sequence: TGTGCCAGCTCACCAAGGACTAGCGGGAGTCGGGGCCAGGATGAGCAGTTCTTC.

This clonotype came up many times. The V gene is TRBV2, the J gene TRBJ1-6; D not certain. The CDR3 length is 14 residues. V was cut by 4 bases and J by 9 bases, with 13 bases left in between. Per the germline V gene, CDR1 is SNHLY and CDR2 is FYNNEI. The CDR3 coding sequence is TGTGCCAGCAGTGGGGTCATAAACGGTTCACCCCTCCACTTT. This gives the protein CASSGVINGSPLHF. Complete variable domain (other parts from reference TRBV2 and TRBJ1-6): EPEVTQTPSHQVTQMGQEVILRCVPISNHLYFYWYRQILGQKVEFLVSFYNNEISEKSEIFDDQFSVERPDGSNFTLKIRSTKLEDSAMYFCASSGVINGSPLHFGNGTRLTVT.

In its sample, this clonotype was seen many times. V gene TRBV6-1 combines with J gene TRBJ1-4, with TRBD1 as a possible D gene (5 bases). Trimming left V 9 bases short and J 8 bases short, with 19 bases between. CDR1 is MNHNS, CDR2 SASEGT, per germline. The CDR3 length is 14 residues. The CDR3 region is CASRGYIGLEKLFF. CDR3 bases: TGTGCCAGTAGGGGTTATATCGGATTGGAAAAACTGTTTTTT.

In this sample, this clonotype turned up many times. This chain joins TRBV6-1 and TRBJ2-3; TRBD1 matches 8 bases. Germline trimming cut 5 bases from V and 4 bases from J; bases unmatched to any gene: 5. CDR1 MNHNS and CDR2 SASEGT come from the germline V gene. This CDR3 has 14 residues. CDR3 bases: TGTGCCAGCAGTCTACAGGGGGGTTCAGATACGCAGTATTTT. It is translated as CASSLQGGSDTQYF.

This chain uses TRBV6-1 with TRBJ1-6; 7 bases line up with TRBD1. The CDR3 extends over 16 amino acids. V gave up 7 bases and J gave up 0 bases; unmatched junction bases: 6. The germline V gene encodes CDR1 MNHNS and CDR2 SASEGT. CDR3 in DNA: TGTGCCAGCAAGATGACAGGGTTCTCCTATAATTCACCCCTCCACTTT. It encodes CASKMTGFSYNSPLHF.

This clonotype has a count of ten or more. The genes are TRBV10-3 and TRBJ2-1; the match to TRBD2 covers 7 bases. The CDR3 loop spans 14 amino acids. The germline gives CDR1 ENHRY, CDR2 SYGVKD. After removal of 8 bases from V and 6 bases from J, the junction contained 10 bases not matched to a gene. The CDR3 DNA follows: TGTGCCATCTTAAGGACTAGGAACGTCAATGAGCAGTTCTTC. Protein product: CAILRTRNVNEQFF.

The chain employs TRBV7-9 and TRBJ1-1; D may be TRBD1 (5 bases). CDR3 length: 14 amino acids. Trimming removed 5 bases at V and 5 bases at J, with 15 bases between. In germline, CDR1 is SEHNR, CDR2 FQNEAQ (reference sequence). The CDR3 sequence is CASSPRGEGTEAFF. The CDR3 DNA follows: TGTGCCAGCAGCCCCCGGGGGGAAGGGACTGAAGCTTTCTTT.

There are a few counts of this clonotype. V is TRBV11-2 and J is TRBJ2-2; tentative D call: TRBD2 (5 bases). Germline V gene lookup returns CDR1 SGHAT and CDR2 FQNNGV. The CDR3 has 14 residues. With 7 bases removed from V and 3 bases from J, the gap between germline ends came to 12 bases. Here the CDR3 reads CASNSRLYTGELFF. CDR3 bases: TGTGCCAGCAACTCCAGACTATACACCGGGGAGCTGTTTTTT.

J is TRBJ2-7 and V is TRBV18, with 9 bases aligning to TRBD1. The ends lost 0 bases at V and 7 bases at J; junction bases unmatched: 7. The CDR3 spans 15 residues. Germline values: CDR1 KGHSH, CDR2 LQKENI. The CDR3 nucleotides are TGTGCCAGCTCACCACCCGGCGGGACAGGGAGAGAGCAGTACTTC. Translating gives CASSPPGGTGREQYF.

This clonotype came up many times. The rearrangement uses TRBV20-1 and TRBJ2-1; 10 nucleotides agree with TRBD2. V was clipped by 6 bases and J by 2 bases; unmatched bases: 7. The length of the CDR3 is 15 residues. Germline V gene data show CDR1 as DFQATT and CDR2 as SNEGSKA (reference sequence). CDR3 sequence: CSAKKGLATYNEQFF. The CDR3 DNA is TGCAGTGCGAAAAAGGGACTAGCGACCTACAATGAGCAGTTCTTC.

At least ten counts were recorded for this clonotype. The chain is built from TRBV24-1 and TRBJ2-7; TRBD2 might be the D (6 bases). CDR3 size: 13 residues. Germline V CDR1 and CDR2: KGHDR, SFDVKD. V lost 4 bases to trimming and J lost 4 bases, with 10 bases between them. The CDR3 spells CATSDSGLYEQYF. The CDR3 DNA follows: TGTGCCACCAGTGACTCGGGACTTTACGAGCAGTACTTC.

The genes are TRBV7-9 and TRBJ1-2; the D is unclear. This CDR3 has 13 amino acids. CDR1 and CDR2 from the germline V gene are SEHNR and FQNEAQ (reference sequence). V was pared by 5 bases and J by 4 bases, with 11 bases between. CDR3 in DNA: TGTGCCAGCAGCGGTGACGCGCCCTATGGCTACACCTTC. Protein product: CASSGDAPYGYTF.

This clonotype occurred once. A much larger clone differs from this one at a single base, so this may be a read error. The V and J genes are TRBV2 and TRBJ2-1; 8 nucleotides agree with TRBD2. The junction had 15 bases not matched to a gene; V was cut back by 6 bases and J by 5 bases. Germline V lookup: CDR1 SNHLY, CDR2 FYNNEI. The CDR3 covers 17 residues. CDR3 bases: TGTGCCAGCAGACTCCGAATACTAGCGGAGTTGAACAATGAGCAGTTCTTC. This codes for CASRLRILAELNNEQFF.

The chain combines TRBV30 with TRBJ1-4, with D maybe TRBD1 (5 bases). Looked up from germline, CDR1 is GTSNPN and CDR2 is SVGIG (reference sequence). Trimming shortened V by 3 bases and J by 5 bases, and 16 bases separated the two germline ends. The CDR3 loop spans 15 amino acids. The CDR3 sequence is CAWRPFRDLNEKLFF. In nucleotides, the CDR3 is TGTGCCTGGAGACCCTTCAGGGATCTCAATGAAAAACTGTTTTTT.

A few counts support this clonotype. The chain has TRBV4-1 and TRBJ2-7, with 8 bases that match TRBD2. Germline CDR1 reads MGHRA; CDR2 reads YSYEKL. This CDR3 comprises 16 residues. The V segment lost 1 base and the J segment 1 base; nucleotides outside the gene matches: 6. The CDR3 DNA reads TGCGCCAGCAGCCAAGTTGCAGCGGGAGAATCCTACGAGCAGTACTTC. This sequence encodes CASSQVAAGESYEQYF.

This clonotype was detected ten times or more. The junction differs from germline at one of its ends, possibly a read error. The V and J genes are TRBV12-3 or TRBV12-4 and TRBJ2-7; no reliable D call. The CDR3 consists of 13 residues. The CDR3 spells CTSSPTARYEQYF. For the CDR3, the DNA is TGTACCAGCAGTCCTACGGCACGTTACGAGCAGTACTTC.

The J gene is TRBJ1-1, the V gene TRBV5-5; 10 bases match TRBD1. The junction had 9 bases not matched to a gene; V was cut back by 2 bases and J by 5 bases. The germline V gene has CDR1 SGHKS and CDR2 YYEKEE (reference sequence). The CDR3 is 16 residues long. CDR3 amino acids: CASSLGPGTGVTEAFF. In DNA form, the CDR3 reads TGTGCCAGCAGCTTAGGTCCCGGGACAGGGGTTACTGAAGCTTTCTTT.

Many counts were recorded for this clonotype. V usage is TRBV4-1 and J usage is TRBJ2-5, with 10 bases aligning to TRBD2. Germline V gives CDR1 MGHRA, CDR2 YSYEKL. This CDR3 comprises 15 residues. Trimming removed 2 bases from V and 4 bases from J; junction bases left unmatched: 4. CDR3 in amino acids: CASSQYSSGGETQYF. Here the CDR3 DNA reads TGCGCCAGCAGCCAATATTCTAGCGGGGGAGAGACCCAGTACTTC.

Many counts were recorded for this clonotype. The V gene is TRBV27, the J gene TRBJ2-7, with unresolved D. The CDR3 is 13 amino acids. V was clipped by 3 bases and J by 2 bases, with 8 bases between them. The V gene's germline CDR1 is MNHEY and CDR2 SMNVEV (reference sequence). The CDR3 reads CASSFGYPYEQYF. The CDR3 region has the DNA TGTGCCAGCAGTTTCGGGTACCCCTACGAGCAGTACTTC.

This clonotype was recorded at least ten times. The genes are TRBV2 and TRBJ1-1, with TRBD1 as a possible D gene (6 bases). The CDR3 loop spans 13 amino acids. Germline V gives CDR1 SNHLY, CDR2 FYNNEI. V lost 8 bases, J lost 5 bases, and 15 bases lay in between. Written as DNA, the CDR3 is TGTGCCAGCTGGGACATTCGTAAAACTGAAGCTTTCTTT. Translating it yields CASWDIRKTEAFF.

The table lists this clonotype with a few counts. V and J are TRBV18 and TRBJ1-5; tentative D call: TRBD1 (6 bases). In germline, CDR1 is KGHSH, CDR2 LQKENI. The CDR3 is 15 residues long. V lost 3 bases and J 1 base, leaving 10 bases between the germline ends. The CDR3 DNA sequence: TGTGCCAGCTCACCGACGACAGGAAGCAATCAGCCCCAGCATTTT. Amino acid sequence: CASSPTTGSNQPQHF.

This clonotype has a count of ten or more. CDR3 protein: CAISESRNSNQPQHF. The CDR3 bases are TGTGCCATCAGTGAGTCAAGAAATAGCAATCAGCCCCAGCATTTT. The chain employs TRBV10-3 and TRBJ1-5; D is uncertain. Germline V CDR1 and CDR2: ENHRY, SYGVKD. The V gene lost 0 bases and the J gene lost 0 bases, with 6 bases spanning the gap. CDR3 size: 15 residues.

This clonotype showed up just a few times. The chain recombines TRBV6-5 with TRBJ1-5, with D perhaps matching TRBD1 (5 bases). Germline V gives CDR1 MNHEY, CDR2 SVGAGI. The CDR3 has 15 residues. The V end was cut by 0 bases, the J end by 7 bases, with 13 bases between. CDR3 protein: CASSYSGGREQPQHF. In nucleotides, the CDR3 is TGTGCCAGCAGTTACTCGGGGGGGAGAGAGCAGCCCCAGCATTTT.

This clonotype was found many times. This sequence joins TRBV27 and TRBJ1-2; TRBD1 is a possible D gene (6 bases). The CDR3 spans 14 residues. V gave up 6 bases and J gave up 6 bases, with 17 bases separating them. Germline V gives CDR1 MNHEY, CDR2 SMNVEV (reference sequence). CDR3 sequence reads: CASSLTTGTHGYTF. CDR3 coding DNA: TGTGCCAGCAGCCTTACAACAGGGACCCATGGCTACACCTTC.

This clonotype was seen a few times. The V call is TRBV19, the J call TRBJ2-5; D is uncertain. CDR1 and CDR2 (germline): LNHDA, SQIVND (reference sequence). This CDR3 is built from 13 residues. The V end lost 5 bases, the J end lost 14 bases, and 21 bases lay between the germline ends. As DNA, the CDR3 is TGTGCCAGTAGTTCGACCAGATCCGAGCATCAATACTTC. It translates to CASSSTRSEHQYF.

This clonotype was observed at least ten times. The chain employs TRBV6-1 and TRBJ1-6, with 8 bases aligning to TRBD1. J gave up 15 bases and V 5 bases, and 12 bases lay outside the gene matches. CDR1 and CDR2 from the germline V gene are MNHNS and SASEGT. The CDR3 length is 14 residues. The CDR3 nucleotides read TGTGCCAGCAGTCATCGGACAGGGCAGGACCTCCTCCACTTT. This codes for CASSHRTGQDLLHF.

This clonotype has at least ten counts. The V call is TRBV6-1, the J call TRBJ2-1, with D possibly being TRBD1 or TRBD2 (6 bases each). Trimming pared 5 bases from V and 4 bases from J, leaving 9 bases between. Germline V gives CDR1 MNHNS, CDR2 SASEGT. The CDR3 is made up of 13 amino acids. Written as DNA, the CDR3 is TGTGCCAGCAGTTCGGGGGCGTACAATGAGCAGTTCTTC. This gives the protein CASSSGAYNEQFF.

The chain combines TRBV20-1 with TRBJ2-1; D is ambiguous. Germline V gene lookup returns CDR1 DFQATT and CDR2 SNEGSKA (reference sequence). V was trimmed by 6 bases and J by 10 bases, leaving 13 bases between them. This CDR3 has 11 residues. The CDR3 DNA reads TGCAGTGCGGAGAGGTCACGGGAGCAGTTCTTC. Protein sequence: CSAERSREQFF.

At least ten counts were recorded for this clonotype. The rearrangement joins TRBV11-1 to TRBJ1-1; D is undetermined. The V gene lost 3 bases and the J gene lost 1 base, with 15 bases spanning the gap. Germline V gives CDR1 SGHAT, CDR2 FQDESV (reference sequence). The CDR3 extends over 16 amino acids. The CDR3 DNA reads TGTGCCAGCAGCTTTTTAGGTAGCGGGCAGAACACTGAAGCTTTCTTT. It encodes CASSFLGSGQNTEAFF.